One and the same sample provided the 10 T cell receptor beta chains below, sequenced in a study of blood T cell repertoires in COVID-19. The protocol was immunoSEQ multiplex PCR, while the TCRdb copy is restricted to in-frame clones and leaves out a portion. The data contain nearly 45,000 clones, around 82% of them singletons. The specimen sequenced was peripheral blood. The receptors stem from a woman at least 80 years old with acute or convalescent COVID-19.

The V call is TRBV29-1, the J call TRBJ2-3; 16 nucleotides line up with TRBD2. V gave up 6 bases and J gave up 11 bases; unmatched junction bases: 5. From germline, CDR1 is SQVTM and CDR2 ANQGSEA. The CDR3 consists of 13 residues. CDR3 amino acids: CSVGTSGRVKQYF. Here the CDR3 DNA reads TGCAGCGTCGGGACTAGCGGGAGGGTGAAGCAGTATTTT.

The rearrangement joins TRBV4-1 to TRBJ2-1, with 8 bases matching TRBD2. V was pared by 0 bases and J by 4 bases, with 8 bases of the junction left unmatched. CDR3 size: 17 residues. Germline V lookup: CDR1 MGHRA, CDR2 YSYEKL. The CDR3 DNA is TGCGCCAGCAGCCAAGATAGGCGACTAGCGAGTTACAATGAGCAGTTCTTC. It yields the protein CASSQDRRLASYNEQFF.

This rearrangement joins TRBV7-9 to TRBJ2-7; D unclear. Germline CDR1 reads SEHNR; CDR2 reads FQNEAQ (reference sequence). V was shortened by 9 bases and J by 3 bases, with 12 bases between the two germline ends. The CDR3 is 12 residues long. CDR3 nucleotides: TGTGCCAGTACAAACCCGGGCTACGAGCAGTACTTC. It is translated as CASTNPGYEQYF.

The chain carries TRBV5-4 and TRBJ1-1; no clear D gene. The germline V gene has CDR1 SGHNT and CDR2 YYREEE (reference sequence). The V and J ends lost 4 bases and 4 bases respectively, with 14 bases between them. There are 14 residues in the CDR3. This chain's CDR3 is CASSLGAELTEAFF. CDR3 sequence (DNA): TGTGCCAGCAGCCTGGGAGCCGAACTCACTGAAGCTTTCTTT.

The chain carries TRBV3-1 (or the pseudogene TRBV3-2) and TRBJ2-3; 11 nucleotides agree with TRBD2. J was trimmed by 6 bases and V by 6 bases; bases with no gene match: 8. Germline assignment: CDR1 LGHDT and CDR2 YNNKEL (reference sequence). This CDR3 is 15 amino acids long. The CDR3 loop reads CASSIAGGLDDTQYF. DNA for the CDR3: TGTGCCAGCAGTATAGCGGGAGGGCTGGACGATACGCAGTATTTT.

This clone was seen only a few times. This chain connects TRBV2 to TRBJ1-1; TRBD1 might be the D (6 bases). V lost 4 bases and J lost 3, with 12 bases in between. The CDR3 length is 14 residues. CDR1 is SNHLY, CDR2 FYNNEI, per germline. In DNA, the CDR3 is TGTGCCAGCAGTGTTTTGGGGGCCGACACTGAAGCTTTCTTT. It codes for CASSVLGADTEAFF.

This chain joins TRBV15 and TRBJ2-3; the match to TRBD2 covers 8 bases. The CDR3 has 19 residues. The J segment lost 1 base and the V segment lost 2 bases, leaving 14 bases of the junction unmatched. Germline values: CDR1 LNHNV, CDR2 YYDKDF (reference sequence). The CDR3: CATSRLTLFAGGGTDTQYF. In DNA, the CDR3 is TGTGCCACCAGCAGACTGACCCTTTTTGCGGGAGGAGGCACAGATACGCAGTATTTT.

This chain joins TRBV5-4 and TRBJ2-5, with TRBD2 as a possible D gene (5 bases). Germline V lookup: CDR1 SGHNT, CDR2 YYREEE (reference sequence). V was pared by 3 bases and J by 5 bases, with 11 bases between. The CDR3 has 13 amino acids. Here the CDR3 DNA reads TGTGCCAGCAGCTCCGCCCCGGGGGAGACCCAGTACTTC. Translating it yields CASSSAPGETQYF.

As regards this clone: This sample also contains other DNA sequences that code for the same CDR3. V gene TRBV7-2 combines with J gene TRBJ2-3, with TRBD2 matching over 8 bases. J lost 2 bases, V lost 1 base, and 5 bases had no gene match. CDR1 and CDR2 from the germline V gene are SGHTA and FQGNSA. This CDR3 is built from 16 residues. The CDR3 DNA reads as TGTGCCAGCAGCTTAGAAATAGCGGGATACACAGATACGCAGTATTTT. Its protein is CASSLEIAGYTDTQYF.

The J gene is TRBJ1-2, the V gene TRBV19; D not certain. Per the germline V gene, CDR1 is LNHDA and CDR2 is SQIVND (reference sequence). The CDR3 is 12 residues long. Trimming shortened V by 4 bases and J by 10 bases, and 13 bases separated the two germline ends. As DNA, the CDR3 is TGTGCCAGTAGTACCTCCCAACCAGTCTACACCTTC. Protein sequence: CASSTSQPVYTF.